These 18 T cell receptor beta chains originate from one sample sequenced in a study of sequential checkpoint blockade in melanoma. As to treatment: randomized to nivolumab then ipilimumab (arm A) or the reverse (arm B). Profiling relied on immunoSEQ multiplex PCR, and the TCRdb table lists in-frame clones only, not all of them. The data hold roughly 5,000 clones, with roughly 18% observed a single time. The sample in question was tumor tissue (inferred from file names), obtained from a patient given nivolumab and ipilimumab in sequence. The receptor source for this set is a human donor with melanoma.

This clone is categorized as medium-sized (0.01 to 0.1%). The V call is TRBV11-3, the J call TRBJ1-3; unclear D gene. V was trimmed by 3 bases and J by 7 bases, leaving 13 bases between them. This CDR3 comprises 14 residues. The germline V gene encodes CDR1 SGHNT and CDR2 YENEEA. The CDR3 region has the DNA TGTGCCAGCAGCTTGGTAGGGCTGCCGAACACCATATATTTT. It codes for CASSLVGLPNTIYF.

The gene calls are TRBV18 and TRBJ1-5; 10 nucleotides line up with TRBD1. Germline CDR1 KGHSH, CDR2 LQKENI. J gave up 6 bases and V 2 bases, and 4 bases lay outside the gene matches. The CDR3 extends over 15 amino acids. The CDR3 DNA reads TGTGCCAGCTCACCAGGACAGGGGGAGAGTCAGCCCCAGCATTTT. Its protein product is CASSPGQGESQPQHF.

This clone occurred a few times. The V gene is TRBV28, the J gene TRBJ2-3; TRBD1 matches at 8 bases. This CDR3 has 14 amino acids. V shed 6 bases and J 3 bases; nucleotides not matched to a gene: 5. Germline assignment: CDR1 MDHEN and CDR2 SYDVKM. The CDR3 nucleotides read TGTGCCAGCAGAGAGGGACAGGCTACAGATACGCAGTATTTT. It encodes CASREGQATDTQYF.

The genes are TRBV19 and TRBJ1-5; D is possibly TRBD1 (6 bases). Trimming left V 4 bases short and J 0 bases short, with 13 bases between. CDR1 LNHDA and CDR2 SQIVND come from the germline V gene (reference sequence). There are 16 residues in the CDR3. CDR3 sequence: CASSTITGNSNQPQHF. The CDR3, as DNA: TGTGCCAGTAGTACAATAACAGGGAATAGCAATCAGCCCCAGCATTTT.

The V call is TRBV6-8, the J call TRBJ1-2; a possible D gene is TRBD1 (5 bases). This CDR3 has 16 residues. Trimming pared 6 bases from V and 0 bases from J, leaving 17 bases between. CDR1 is MNHGY and CDR2 is SAAAGT in the germline V gene. CDR3 bases: TGTGCCAGCAGCGCGGGGGTTCGCCAAGCTAACTATGGCTACACCTTC. Encoded protein: CASSAGVRQANYGYTF.

This clone was seen a handful of times. The chain joins TRBV7-1 to TRBJ2-5; D unresolved. TRBV7-1 counts as an open reading frame of uncertain function. Between the trimmed V and J ends, which lost 4 bases and 2 bases, there was a span of 8 bases. The CDR3 runs to 13 residues. CDR3 loop: CASSLGIQETQYF. The DNA for the CDR3 is TGTGCCAGCAGCTTAGGCATTCAAGAGACCCAGTACTTC.

This chain uses TRBV19 with TRBJ2-2; TRBD1 agrees at 8 bases. CDR1 and CDR2 (germline): LNHDA, SQIVND (reference sequence). The CDR3 has 15 amino acids. The J segment lost 4 bases and the V segment lost 4 bases, leaving 5 bases of the junction unmatched. This CDR3 reads CASSNQGASTGELFF. The CDR3 nucleotides are TGTGCCAGTAGTAATCAGGGGGCGAGCACCGGGGAGCTGTTTTTT.

The V call is TRBV19, the J call TRBJ2-7; D ambiguous. Germline loops: CDR1 LNHDA, CDR2 SQIVND (reference sequence). The CDR3 spans 13 residues. Trimming stripped 0 bases from V and 0 bases from J, with 3 bases between. The CDR3 DNA is TGTGCCAGTAGTATAGACCCCTCCTACGAGCAGTACTTC. Translating gives CASSIDPSYEQYF.

The genes are TRBV6-7 and TRBJ2-2; TRBD2 matches 8 bases. TRBV6-7 is annotated as an ORF whose role is uncertain. The CDR3 totals 15 residues. V shed 5 bases, J shed 5 bases, and the junction held 7 bases outside the gene matches. The CDR3 is CASSGLAWGTGELFF. The DNA of the CDR3 is TGTGCCAGCAGTGGACTAGCCTGGGGAACCGGGGAGCTGTTTTTT.

The CDR3 here is CASSAQGYNEQFF. In DNA, the CDR3 is TGTGCCAGCAGTGCACAAGGTTACAATGAGCAGTTCTTC. The chain joins TRBV9 to TRBJ2-1; D not certain. In germline, CDR1 is SGDLS, CDR2 YYNGEE. The CDR3 runs to 13 residues. The V end was cut by 5 bases, the J end by 4 bases, with 10 bases between.

In this sample, this clone turned up a few times. This rearrangement joins TRBV6-8 to TRBJ2-5; D is ambiguous. CDR1 MNHGY and CDR2 SAAAGT come from the germline V gene. CDR3 length equals 15 residues. Trimming left V 2 bases short and J 2 bases short, with 12 bases between. The CDR3 loop reads CASSYAASPQETQYF. The CDR3 DNA reads TGTGCCAGCAGTTACGCGGCGTCTCCGCAAGAGACCCAGTACTTC.

This clone is labeled medium-sized. This sequence joins TRBV6-8 and TRBJ2-6; perhaps TRBD2 as D (5 bases). Trimming stripped 6 bases from V and 4 bases from J, with 13 bases between. Germline V gives CDR1 MNHGY, CDR2 SAAAGT. The CDR3 spans 15 residues. CDR3 sequence reads: CASSPTRGGANVLTF. In nucleotides, the CDR3 is TGTGCCAGCAGCCCCACTCGAGGGGGGGCCAACGTCCTGACTTTC.

In this sample, this clone turned up a few times. This sequence joins TRBV28 and TRBJ2-4; 7 bases are shared with TRBD2. The CDR3 has 15 residues. Germline CDR1 and CDR2: MDHEN and SYDVKM. Germline trimming cut 6 bases from V and 1 base from J; bases unmatched to any gene: 6. For the CDR3, the DNA is TGTGCCAGCAGGGCCCTCGGGGGGGCCAAAAACATTCAGTACTTC. Translation: CASRALGGAKNIQYF.

This clone was counted a single time. The chain carries TRBV5-1 and TRBJ1-2, with D unresolved. Germline assignment: CDR1 SGHRS and CDR2 YFSETQ. The CDR3 is 14 residues long. V lost 2 bases and J lost 3, with 11 bases in between. CDR3 nucleotide sequence: TGCGCCAGCAGCTTAGTCAGACATGACTATGGCTACACCTTC. This sequence encodes CASSLVRHDYGYTF.

The chain joins TRBV5-1 to TRBJ2-1; 11 positions match TRBD2. The CDR3 is made up of 16 amino acids. The germline gives CDR1 SGHRS, CDR2 YFSETQ. V was pared by 4 bases and J by 4 bases, with 7 bases of the junction left unmatched. In DNA form, the CDR3 reads TGCGCCAGCAGCCCCCTTCTAGCGGGGGGATACAATGAGCAGTTCTTC. It specifies CASSPLLAGGYNEQFF.

The chain uses TRBV11-3 and TRBJ2-1; 7 nucleotides align to TRBD1. The length of the CDR3 is 14 residues. Germline CDR1 and CDR2: SGHNT and YENEEA. Trimming cost V 4 bases and J 6 bases; bases outside gene matches: 6. CDR3 residues: CASSSRTGVNEQFF. The CDR3 DNA sequence: TGTGCCAGCAGCTCGAGAACAGGGGTCAATGAGCAGTTCTTC.

This chain uses TRBV5-1 with TRBJ2-7, with TRBD2 identical over 9 bases. J was trimmed by 2 bases and V by 4 bases; bases with no gene match: 4. The CDR3 contains 14 residues. Germline V lookup: CDR1 SGHRS, CDR2 YFSETQ. CDR3 loop: CASSMGLAAYEQYF. In DNA form, the CDR3 reads TGCGCCAGCAGCATGGGACTAGCCGCCTACGAGCAGTACTTC. The full variable domain, its missing parts supplied by reference TRBV5-1 and TRBJ2-7, is KAGVTQTPRYLIKTRGQQVTLSCSPISGHRSVSWYQQTPGQGLQFLFEYFSETQRNKGNFPGRFSGRQFSNSRSEMNVSTLELGDSALYLCASSMGLAAYEQYFGPGTRLTVT.

This clone was recorded once. V usage is TRBV30 and J usage is TRBJ2-5; D unresolved. CDR1 is GTSNPN, CDR2 SVGIG, per germline (reference sequence). V was pared by 1 base and J by 2 bases, with 5 bases between. The CDR3 has 12 amino acids. The CDR3 region has the DNA TGTGCCTGGAGTGGCTTACAAGAGACCCAGTACTTC. It codes for CAWSGLQETQYF. The whole variable domain, remainder taken from reference TRBV30 and TRBJ2-5, is SQTIHQWPATLVQPVGSPLSLECTVEGTSNPNLYWYRQAAGRGLQLLFYSVGIGQISSEVPQNLSASRPQDRQFILSSKKLLLSDSGFYLCAWSGLQETQYFGPGTRLLVL.